One sample yielded the 24 T cell receptor beta chains listed below, sequenced in a study of blood T cell repertoires in COVID-19. Clones were sequenced by immunoSEQ multiplex PCR, and TCRdb holds only the in-frame ones, with some missing. The table includes some 200,000 clones, 70% to 90% detected once. The sequenced material came from PBMCs or T cells enriched from blood (not recorded which). These receptors all come from a woman younger than 30 who had recovered from COVID-19.

This clone was detected once. The chain carries TRBV15 and TRBJ1-2, with D possibly matching TRBD1 (6 bases). V was cut by 0 bases and J by 3 bases, with 11 bases left in between. The germline CDR1 and CDR2 sequences are LNHNV and YYDKDF (reference sequence). The CDR3 runs to 15 residues. CDR3 amino acids: CATSRDRDTYYGYTF. CDR3 coding DNA: TGTGCCACCAGCAGAGACCGGGACACTTACTATGGCTACACCTTC.

J is TRBJ1-2 and V is TRBV3-1 (or the pseudogene TRBV3-2); 8 bases align to TRBD1. The CDR3 covers 14 residues. The ends lost 3 bases at V and 7 bases at J; junction bases unmatched: 7. Germline CDR1 and CDR2: LGHDT and YNNKEL (reference sequence). CDR3 residues: CASSHQDREAGYTF. Here the CDR3 DNA reads TGTGCCAGCAGCCACCAGGACAGGGAGGCTGGCTACACCTTC.

The gene calls are TRBV24-1 and TRBJ1-2; D call uncertain. V gave up 3 bases and J gave up 7 bases, with 14 bases separating them. This CDR3 comprises 14 residues. CDR1 is KGHDR, CDR2 SFDVKD, per germline. The CDR3: CATSDKTEPPGYTF. The DNA for the CDR3 is TGTGCCACCAGTGATAAAACTGAGCCCCCTGGCTACACCTTC.

This rearrangement joins TRBV5-1 to TRBJ1-4, with D possibly TRBD1 on 5 matching bases. The CDR3 has 14 amino acids. CDR1 is SGHRS and CDR2 is YFSETQ in the germline V gene. V lost 0 bases to trimming and J lost 3 bases, with 6 bases between them. CDR3 in DNA: TGCGCCAGCAGCTTGGGACAGCCTAATGAAAAACTGTTTTTT. Translation: CASSLGQPNEKLFF.

This clone was picked up a small number of times. V gene TRBV30 combines with J gene TRBJ1-2, with D possibly being TRBD1 (5 bases). Per germline, CDR1 GTSNPN and CDR2 SVGIG (reference sequence). The CDR3 contains 13 residues. Trimming cost V 0 bases and J 8 bases, with 13 bases left between them. The CDR3 sequence is CAWSVKGRFGYTF. CDR3 bases: TGTGCCTGGAGTGTAAAGGGGAGGTTCGGCTACACCTTC.

This clone has at least ten counts. This sequence joins TRBV7-3 and TRBJ2-1; a weak D match, TRBD1 (5 bases). V lost 2 bases, J lost 2 bases, and 10 bases lay in between. The CDR3 has 15 residues. Germline CDR1 SGHTA, CDR2 FQGTGA. This CDR3 is CASSLDSLPYNEQFF. In DNA, the CDR3 is TGTGCCAGCAGCTTAGACAGCCTACCCTACAATGAGCAGTTCTTC.

This clone has just one count. The CDR3 DNA reads TGTGCCAGCAGTTTTGCGGCGTGGGAGCAGTACTTC. As protein: CASSFAAWEQYF. The chain uses TRBV28 and TRBJ2-7; D uncertain. V was trimmed by 3 bases and J by 7 bases, leaving 10 bases between them. This CDR3 is built from 12 residues. The germline V gene encodes CDR1 MDHEN and CDR2 SYDVKM. Combining the CDR3 with reference TRBV28 and TRBJ2-7 gives the whole variable domain DVKVTQSSRYLVKRTGEKVFLECVQDMDHENMFWYRQDPGLGLRLIYFSYDVKMKEKGDIPEGYSVSREKKERFSLILESASTNQTSMYLCASSFAAWEQYFGPGTRLTVT.

V and J are TRBV28 and TRBJ1-5; no reliable D call. The ends were cut back, 3 bases at V and 7 bases at J, with 19 bases in the middle. The CDR3 sequence is 16 residues long. The germline gives CDR1 MDHEN, CDR2 SYDVKM. CDR3 DNA: TGTGCCAGCAGTTTCTCTTCGGGGTCATCGAGCCAGCCCCAGCATTTT. Amino acids: CASSFSSGSSSQPQHF. Together with reference TRBV28 and TRBJ1-5, the CDR3 gives the full variable domain: DVKVTQSSRYLVKRTGEKVFLECVQDMDHENMFWYRQDPGLGLRLIYFSYDVKMKEKGDIPEGYSVSREKKERFSLILESASTNQTSMYLCASSFSSGSSSQPQHFGDGTRLSIL.

CDR3 amino acids: CASSLGDRGPGTDTQYF. Here the CDR3 DNA reads TGTGCCAGCAGCTTAGGAGACAGGGGACCGGGCACAGATACGCAGTATTTT. The genes are TRBV11-2 and TRBJ2-3; 8 bases agree with TRBD1. The trim removed 1 base at V and 1 base at J, leaving 7 bases unmatched. The CDR3 is made up of 17 amino acids. Germline V gene lookup returns CDR1 SGHAT and CDR2 FQNNGV. Filled out from reference TRBV11-2 and TRBJ2-3, the complete variable domain reads EAGVAQSPRYKIIEKRQSVAFWCNPISGHATLYWYQQILGQGPKLLIQFQNNGVVDDSQLPKDRFSAERLKGVDSTLKIQPAKLEDSAVYLCASSLGDRGPGTDTQYFGPGTRLTVL.

This clone was found a few times. The chain combines TRBV28 with TRBJ2-1; 13 nucleotides match TRBD2. Germline V CDR1 and CDR2: MDHEN, SYDVKM. The CDR3 consists of 16 residues. V was clipped by 4 bases and J by 10 bases; unmatched bases: 10. CDR3 in amino acids: CASSSLKTSGGREQFF. In DNA, the CDR3 is TGTGCCAGCAGTTCCCTTAAGACTAGCGGGGGGCGCGAGCAGTTCTTC.

The chain carries TRBV5-1 and TRBJ2-7; TRBD1 matches 7 bases. Germline assignment: CDR1 SGHRS and CDR2 YFSETQ. The junction had 4 bases not matched to a gene; V was cut back by 0 bases and J by 1 base. CDR3 length equals 15 residues. The CDR3 loop reads CASSLAPGQSYEQYF. The CDR3 nucleotides read TGCGCCAGCAGCTTGGCACCGGGACAGTCCTACGAGCAGTACTTC. Looking up the rest from reference TRBV5-1 and TRBJ2-7 gives the full variable domain: KAGVTQTPRYLIKTRGQQVTLSCSPISGHRSVSWYQQTPGQGLQFLFEYFSETQRNKGNFPGRFSGRQFSNSRSEMNVSTLELGDSALYLCASSLAPGQSYEQYFGPGTRLTVT.

The V call is TRBV4-1, the J call TRBJ2-2; a weak D match, TRBD1 (6 bases). CDR3 length: 12 amino acids. The V end was cut by 3 bases, the J end by 8 bases, with 7 bases between. Per germline, CDR1 MGHRA and CDR2 YSYEKL. The CDR3 DNA follows: TGCGCCAGCAGCCACGGACAGGGGGAGCTGTTTTTT. Its protein product is CASSHGQGELFF.

The chain couples TRBV4-1 to TRBJ1-4; D is unclear. CDR3 length: 15 amino acids. Germline CDR1 is MGHRA and CDR2 is YSYEKL. Between the trimmed V and J ends, which lost 4 bases and 1 base, there was a span of 10 bases. CDR3 DNA: TGCGCCAGCAGCCCCCGAGGTGGAACTAATGAAAAACTGTTTTTT. Protein sequence: CASSPRGGTNEKLFF.

The gene calls are TRBV11-2 and TRBJ2-7; D gene uncertain. The CDR3 contains 14 residues. The V gene's germline CDR1 is SGHAT and CDR2 FQNNGV. Between the trimmed V and J ends, which lost 5 bases and 0 bases, there was a span of 11 bases. This chain's CDR3 is CASSRLRSSYEQYF. The CDR3 DNA reads as TGTGCCAGCAGCCGACTCCGAAGCTCCTACGAGCAGTACTTC.

The rearrangement links TRBV7-2 to TRBJ1-2, with 7 bases identical to TRBD1. Germline assignment: CDR1 SGHTA and CDR2 FQGNSA. The CDR3 has 14 amino acids. Losses at the gene ends were 4 bases for V and 3 bases for J; bases not matched to a gene: 5. In DNA, the CDR3 is TGTGCCAGCAGCTACCAGACAGGGTACTATGGCTACACCTTC. This encodes CASSYQTGYYGYTF.

The chain has TRBV5-1 and TRBJ2-5; no firm D call. The CDR3 contains 12 residues. The germline V gene has CDR1 SGHRS and CDR2 YFSETQ. V lost 5 bases to trimming and J lost 1 base, with 6 bases between them. The CDR3 spells CASRTFQETQYF. The CDR3 DNA sequence: TGCGCCAGCAGGACATTCCAAGAGACCCAGTACTTC.

The chain has TRBV10-1 and TRBJ2-7; 9 bases agree with TRBD1. Unmatched junction bases numbered 3, after V lost 5 bases and J lost 1 base. This CDR3 has 14 residues. Germline V gene lookup returns CDR1 WNHNN and CDR2 SYGVQD (reference sequence). CDR3 sequence reads: CASSPGTGSYEQYF. Written as DNA, the CDR3 is TGCGCCAGCAGTCCAGGGACAGGGTCCTACGAGCAGTACTTC.

This clone appeared once. The chain combines TRBV14 with TRBJ1-2; TRBD1 matches at 8 bases. CDR1 is SGHDN, CDR2 FVKESK, per germline. This CDR3 is built from 15 residues. J gave up 4 bases and V 4 bases, and 8 bases lay outside the gene matches. The chain's CDR3 is CASSRYRTGIYGYTF. The CDR3, as DNA: TGTGCCAGCAGCCGTTATCGGACAGGGATCTATGGCTACACCTTC. Together with reference TRBV14 and TRBJ1-2, the CDR3 gives the full variable domain: EAGVTQFPSHSVIEKGQTVTLRCDPISGHDNLYWYRRVMGKEIKFLLHFVKESKQDESGMPNNRFLAERTGGTYSTLKVQPAELEDSGVYFCASSRYRTGIYGYTFGSGTRLTVV.

This rearrangement joins TRBV7-9 to TRBJ1-4; 7 bases line up with TRBD1. The V gene's germline CDR1 is SEHNR and CDR2 FQNEAQ (reference sequence). The junction had 9 bases not matched to a gene; V was cut back by 5 bases and J by 0 bases. This CDR3 has 17 residues. Written as DNA, the CDR3 is TGTGCCAGCAGCCCCAGGACAGGAGATACAACTAATGAAAAACTGTTTTTT. It specifies CASSPRTGDTTNEKLFF.

The gene calls are TRBV5-5 and TRBJ1-5; D remains ambiguous. V dropped 0 bases and J dropped 3 bases, with 13 bases sitting between them. CDR1 and CDR2 (germline): SGHKS, YYEKEE (reference sequence). The CDR3 covers 16 residues. CDR3 DNA: TGTGCCAGCAGCTTGGGGCCAGGCCCTATCAATCAGCCCCAGCATTTT. Its translation: CASSLGPGPINQPQHF.

The rearrangement uses TRBV27 and TRBJ2-5; 12 bases are shared with TRBD2. The CDR3 runs 15 residues. V was clipped by 0 bases and J by 4 bases; unmatched bases: 0. The germline V gene encodes CDR1 MNHEY and CDR2 SMNVEV (reference sequence). CDR3 region: CASSLSGLAGETQYF. The CDR3, as DNA: TGTGCCAGCAGTTTATCGGGACTAGCGGGAGAGACCCAGTACTTC.

This clone was detected a few times. This chain uses TRBV14 with TRBJ2-7, with 10 nucleotides matching TRBD1. J gave up 8 bases and V 1 base, and 14 bases lay outside the gene matches. Germline loops: CDR1 SGHDN, CDR2 FVKESK. The CDR3 length is 17 residues. The CDR3 DNA reads as TGTGCCAGCAGCCAAGGAACGGGACAGGGGTTAGTCATCCAGCAGTACTTC. The encoded protein is CASSQGTGQGLVIQQYF.

The chain couples TRBV3-1 (or the pseudogene TRBV3-2) to TRBJ1-2; D might be TRBD1 (5 bases). This CDR3 spans 13 amino acids. Germline V gene data show CDR1 as LGHDT and CDR2 as YNNKEL (reference sequence). V lost 1 base and J 6 bases, leaving 9 bases between the germline ends. This CDR3 reads CASSQAQGDGYTF. CDR3 nucleotide sequence: TGTGCCAGCAGCCAAGCTCAGGGCGATGGCTACACCTTC.

The rearrangement joins TRBV18 to TRBJ1-2; D might be TRBD1 (5 bases). CDR1 is KGHSH, CDR2 LQKENI, per germline. The CDR3 has 14 residues. V dropped 2 bases and J dropped 4 bases, with 11 bases sitting between them. The DNA of the CDR3 is TGTGCCAGCTCACCAAAGGGGCTGCCCTATGGCTACACCTTC. Encoded protein: CASSPKGLPYGYTF.